The clone carrying this T cell receptor (beta chain) showed up many times. The sample is drawn from a study of blood T cells in healthy people across ages. The CDR3 is made up of 14 amino acids. Germline V CDR1 and CDR2: MDHEN, SYDVKM. V lost 5 bases to trimming and J lost 4 bases, with 14 bases between them. Then a second PCR, running roughly 6 to 12 cycles, was carried out with a sample-barcoded 5' primer and a J-beta primer mix. TCRdb fed the 5' RACE reads into MiXCR, producing one record per CDR3 protein. The table has some 710,000 distinct CDR3 sequences, around 45% seen once; the top ten hold 15% to 20%.

V usage is TRBV28 and J usage is TRBJ1-2, with D tentatively TRBD1 (5 bases). What was sequenced was blood. This clonotype originated in an older man in good health. The CDR3 DNA follows: TGTGCCAGCAGTCTAACCCACGGGACCTATGGCTACACCTTC. Protein product: CASSLTHGTYGYTF.